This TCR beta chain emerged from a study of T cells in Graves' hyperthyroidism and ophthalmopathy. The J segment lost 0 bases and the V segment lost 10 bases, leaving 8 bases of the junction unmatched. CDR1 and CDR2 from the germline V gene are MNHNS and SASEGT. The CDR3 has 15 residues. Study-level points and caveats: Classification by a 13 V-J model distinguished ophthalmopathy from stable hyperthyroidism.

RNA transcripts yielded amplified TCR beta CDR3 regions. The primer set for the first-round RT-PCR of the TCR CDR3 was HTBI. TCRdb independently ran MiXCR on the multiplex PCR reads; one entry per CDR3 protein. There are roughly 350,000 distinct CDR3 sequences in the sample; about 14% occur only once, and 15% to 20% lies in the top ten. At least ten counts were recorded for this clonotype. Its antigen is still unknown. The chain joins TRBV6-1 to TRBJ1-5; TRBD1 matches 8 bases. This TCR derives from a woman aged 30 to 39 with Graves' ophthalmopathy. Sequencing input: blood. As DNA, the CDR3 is TGTGCCACCCAGGACAGGGTCGATAGCAATCAGCCCCAGCATTTT. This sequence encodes CATQDRVDSNQPQHF.